The clone carrying this T cell receptor beta chain showed up many times. These data belong to a study of blood T cells in healthy people across ages. The ends lost 3 bases at V and 1 base at J; junction bases unmatched: 10. CDR1 and CDR2 (germline): DFQATT, SNEGSKA (reference sequence). This CDR3 has 17 amino acids. Alongside a J-beta primer mix, a sample-barcoded 5' primer served in a second PCR lasting roughly 6 to 11 cycles. TCRdb re-derived calls from the 5' RACE reads in MiXCR, one entry per CDR3 protein. Among 590,000 or so distinct CDR3 sequences listed, 25% to 30% were seen once. V and J are TRBV20-1 and TRBJ2-3; 10 bases map to TRBD2. The TCR was taken from a woman over 75 in good health. The sequenced material came from blood. The CDR3 DNA reads TGCAGTGCTAGTCTTAAGCGGGGGGGATCCCGCACAGATACGCAGTATTTT. Translating gives CSASLKRGGSRTDTQYF.